This TCR beta chain was observed in a study of cytomegalovirus exposure and HLA in healthy donors. A multiplex PCR was run with 60 Vbeta primers and 13 Jbeta primers. Here immunoSEQ multiplex PCR was the method, and the copy in TCRdb shows in-frame clones only, minus some. This table has 90,000 or so clones, 60% to 80% appearing once. Germline values: CDR1 SGHRS, CDR2 YFSETQ. The CDR3 sequence is 19 residues long. The V gene end was trimmed by 0 bases and the J gene end by 2 bases; junction bases not matched to a gene: 14. The gene calls are TRBV5-1 and TRBJ2-3; TRBD2 matches at 8 bases. Sample: PBMCs. The receptor comes from a female donor in good health and CMV-seronegative. The CDR3 coding sequence is TGCGCCAGCAGCTTGGCCGGTAGGACTAGCCCGACATACACAGATACGCAGTATTTT. Translating it yields CASSLAGRTSPTYTDTQYF.